The sequence of this T cell receptor (beta chain) was determined in a study of OX40 agonist ivuxolimab in advanced cancers. Study overall: The mean age was roughly 60 years, ranging from about 23 to 79, with over 70% of participants male. A partial response was reached by three patients: one with hepatocellular carcinoma and two with cutaneous melanoma. Study observations and caveats: CD4+ and CD8+ T cells in blood underwent clonal expansion by week 6 at 0.1 to 3.0 mg/kg.

The CDR3 is made up of 11 amino acids. Per germline, CDR1 DFQATT and CDR2 SNEGSKA (reference sequence). The V end lost 5 bases, the J end lost 4 bases, and 8 bases lay between the germline ends. Cycle 7 day 1, cycle 4 day 1, and baseline were the timepoints at which blood was sampled. Sequencing was performed with immunoSEQ multiplex PCR; in TCRdb, only in-frame clones are kept and a portion is missing. Here the sample spans more than 100,000 clones, 90% being singletons. Points on this clone: Antigen: not known.

The V gene is TRBV20-1, the J gene TRBJ1-2; no reliable D call. The starting material was CD4+ or CD8+ T cells sorted from blood, obtained in a trial of the OX40 agonist ivuxolimab. The sequence derives from an adult with an advanced solid tumor such as melanoma, head and neck, liver or kidney cancer. The CDR3 bases are TGCAGTGCTCGAGGAACCTATGGCTACACCTTC. Amino acid sequence: CSARGTYGYTF.